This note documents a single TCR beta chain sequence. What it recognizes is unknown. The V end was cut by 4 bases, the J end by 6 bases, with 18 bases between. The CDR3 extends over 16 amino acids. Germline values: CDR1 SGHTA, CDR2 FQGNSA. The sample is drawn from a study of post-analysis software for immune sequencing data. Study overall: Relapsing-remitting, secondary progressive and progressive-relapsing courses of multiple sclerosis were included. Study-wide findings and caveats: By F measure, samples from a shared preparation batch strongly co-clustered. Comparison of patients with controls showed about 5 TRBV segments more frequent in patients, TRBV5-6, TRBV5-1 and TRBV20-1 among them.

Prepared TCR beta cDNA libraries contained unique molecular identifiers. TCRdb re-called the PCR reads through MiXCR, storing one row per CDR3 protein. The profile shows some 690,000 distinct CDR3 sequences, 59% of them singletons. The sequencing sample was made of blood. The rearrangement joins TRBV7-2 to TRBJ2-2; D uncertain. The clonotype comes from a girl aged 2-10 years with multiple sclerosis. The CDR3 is CASSSGPYRNPGELFF. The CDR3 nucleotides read TGTGCCAGCAGCTCCGGTCCCTACCGGAATCCCGGGGAGCTGTTTTTT.